This T cell receptor beta chain was sequenced during a study of cytomegalovirus exposure and HLA in healthy donors. Whole-study results and caveats: Associated with HLA alleles at 0.05 false discovery rate in a later analysis were fewer than 20,000 TCR beta sequences. In vitro testing confirmed a few CMV-associated chains as specific for CMV antigens. A later analysis found common viral pathogens apparently linked to several of the most significant clusters.

In the PCR, 60 Vbeta and 13 Jbeta primers were used. The protocol was immunoSEQ multiplex PCR, while the TCRdb copy is restricted to in-frame clones and leaves out a portion. The sample shows about 200,000 clones, about 85% of them seen only once. Concerning this clone itself: Antigen: not known.

Sequencing used PBMCs. The sequence came from a boy aged 2 to 9 in good health and CMV-seronegative.

The CDR3 here is CASNLAGGIGSGYTF. The CDR3 coding sequence is TGCGCCAGCAACCTTGCCGGGGGGATTGGATCTGGCTACACCTTC. The chain combines TRBV5-1 with TRBJ1-2, with a tentative D call TRBD1 (5 bases). V was cut by 6 bases and J by 7 bases, with 22 bases left in between. The length of the CDR3 is 15 residues. Germline V gene sequence: CDR1 SGHRS, CDR2 YFSETQ.